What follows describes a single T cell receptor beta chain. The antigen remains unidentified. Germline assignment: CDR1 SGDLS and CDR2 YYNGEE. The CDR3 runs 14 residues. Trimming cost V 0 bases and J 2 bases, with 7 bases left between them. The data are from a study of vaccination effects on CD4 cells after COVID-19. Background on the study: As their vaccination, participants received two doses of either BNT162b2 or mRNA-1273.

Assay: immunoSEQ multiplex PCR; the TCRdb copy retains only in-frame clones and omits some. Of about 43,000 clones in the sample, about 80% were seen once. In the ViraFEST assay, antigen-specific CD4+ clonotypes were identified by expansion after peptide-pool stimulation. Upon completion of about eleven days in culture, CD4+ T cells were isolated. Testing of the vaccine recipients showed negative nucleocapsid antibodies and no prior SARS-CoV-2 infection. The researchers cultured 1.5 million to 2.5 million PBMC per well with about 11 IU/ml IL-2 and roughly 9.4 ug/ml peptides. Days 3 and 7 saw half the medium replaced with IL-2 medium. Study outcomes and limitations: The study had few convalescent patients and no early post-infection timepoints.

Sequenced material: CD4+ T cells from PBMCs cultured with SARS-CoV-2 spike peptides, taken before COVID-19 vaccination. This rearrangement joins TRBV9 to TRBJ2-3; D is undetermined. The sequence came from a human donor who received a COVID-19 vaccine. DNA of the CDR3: TGTGCCAGCAGCGTAGGCGTCATCACAGATACGCAGTATTTT. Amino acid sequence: CASSVGVITDTQYF. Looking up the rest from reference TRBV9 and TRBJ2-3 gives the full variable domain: DSGVTQTPKHLITATGQRVTLRCSPRSGDLSVYWYQQSLDQGLQFLIQYYNGEERAKGNILERFSAQQFPDLHSELNLSSLELGDSALYFCASSVGVITDTQYFGPGTRLTVL.